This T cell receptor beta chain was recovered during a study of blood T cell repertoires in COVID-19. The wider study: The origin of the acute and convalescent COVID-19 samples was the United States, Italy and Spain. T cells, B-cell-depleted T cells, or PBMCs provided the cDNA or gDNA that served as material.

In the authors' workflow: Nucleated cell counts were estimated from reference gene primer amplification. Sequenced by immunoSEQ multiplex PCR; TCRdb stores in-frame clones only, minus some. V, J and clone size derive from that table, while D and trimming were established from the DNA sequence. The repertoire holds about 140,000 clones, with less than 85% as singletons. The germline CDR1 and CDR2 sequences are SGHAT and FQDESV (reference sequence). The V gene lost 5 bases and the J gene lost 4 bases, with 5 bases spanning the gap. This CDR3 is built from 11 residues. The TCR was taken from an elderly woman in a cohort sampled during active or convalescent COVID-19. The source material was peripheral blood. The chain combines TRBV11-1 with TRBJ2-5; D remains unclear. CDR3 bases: TGTGCCAGCAGCACCGGAGAGACCCAGTACTTC. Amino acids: CASSTGETQYF.